This T cell receptor beta chain derives from a study of T cell responses to AZD1222 COVID-19 vaccine. The sample holds one count of this clone. The antigen remains unidentified. The protocol was immunoSEQ multiplex PCR, while the TCRdb copy is restricted to in-frame clones and leaves out a portion. The sample holds 150,000 to 200,000 clones; around 92% are singletons and the top ten take more than 9%. Findings of the study overall: The number of AZD1222 recipients seropositive at baseline was only five to seven. When two AZD1222 doses had been given, Spike-specific TCR breadth and depth rose. After the peak T cell response, and only then, were repertoires sampled.

Germline CDR1 SGHAT, CDR2 FQNNGV. The V gene lost 0 bases and the J gene lost 4 bases, with 13 bases spanning the gap. The CDR3 spans 15 residues. The chain employs TRBV11-2 and TRBJ2-7; D is unresolved. This clonotype originated in an adult in good health. The source material was peripheral blood, sampled on day 0 of AZD1222 vaccination. CDR3 in DNA: TGTGCCAGCAGCTTAGATCGAGTAAAAGAGTACGAGCAGTACTTC. This sequence encodes CASSLDRVKEYEQYF.